This TCR beta chain was sequenced during a study of tumor-infiltrating lymphocytes in primary liver carcinoma. In the study overall: Patients of both sexes were 30 to 69 years old. The number of productive TCRbeta reads per sample ranged from roughly 3.5 to 8 million and was similar across tissue types. Study-wide findings and caveats: Relative to tumor region pairs, the tumor-adjacent and tumor-blood pairs showed overlap that was lower.

CDR3 size: 15 residues. Germline-derived CDR1 and CDR2 are MNHNY and SVGAGI (reference sequence). V was clipped by 5 bases and J by 0 bases, with 11 bases between them. The blood RNA (from unsorted whole blood) was obtained, and germline DNA was also extracted. No treatment had been given to the patients, who were chronically infected with HBV. This clonotype was counted ten times or more. As yet, its antigen is unknown. Starting material of roughly 0.45 ug total RNA yielded TCR beta cDNA via a constant-region primer. For TCR beta, libraries were produced by three nested multiplex PCR rounds using slightly modified ARM-PCR. The first two PCR rounds used TRBV1-TRBV30 primers with a Cbeta primer, roughly 10 cycles each. TCRdb fed the multiplex PCR reads into MiXCR, producing one record per CDR3 protein. This table holds about 310,000 distinct CDR3 sequences, roughly two thirds found once.

The J gene is TRBJ1-3, the V gene TRBV6-6, with D perhaps matching TRBD1 (6 bases). This TCR was recovered from a middle-aged man with primary liver carcinoma and hepatitis B virus infection. The specimen sequenced was peripheral blood. CDR3 bases: TGTGCCAGCAGTCCGACAGGTCCCTCTGGAAACACCATATATTTT. Translating gives CASSPTGPSGNTIYF.